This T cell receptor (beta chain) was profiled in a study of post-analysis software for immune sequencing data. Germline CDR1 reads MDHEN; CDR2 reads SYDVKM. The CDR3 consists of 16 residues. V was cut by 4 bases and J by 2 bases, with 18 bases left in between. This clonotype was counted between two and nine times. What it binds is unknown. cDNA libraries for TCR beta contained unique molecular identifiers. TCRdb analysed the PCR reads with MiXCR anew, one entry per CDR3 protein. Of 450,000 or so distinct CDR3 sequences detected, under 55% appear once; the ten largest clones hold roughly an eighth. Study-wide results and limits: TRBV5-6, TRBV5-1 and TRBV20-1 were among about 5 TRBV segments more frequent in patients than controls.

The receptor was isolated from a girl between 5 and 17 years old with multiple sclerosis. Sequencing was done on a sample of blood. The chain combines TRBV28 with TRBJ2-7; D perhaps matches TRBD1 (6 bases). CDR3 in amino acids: CASSSGRDTLTYEQYF. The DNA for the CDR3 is TGTGCCAGCAGTTCCGGCCGGGACACTCTTACCTACGAGCAGTACTTC.